Listed below are T cell receptor beta chains from one sample, sequenced in a study of B cell selection in AIRE deficiency. Sequencing was performed with immunoSEQ multiplex PCR; in TCRdb, only in-frame clones are kept and a portion is missing. The data show roughly 1,800 clones, about 85% seen once. The sequenced sample consisted of CD4+CD25+ Tregs sorted from PBMCs. These receptors were obtained from a human donor in good health. Each CDR3 is given without its conserved first and last residue.

TRBV28 | ASSQPGHTEAF
TRBV2 | ASSGGGLADTDTQY
TRBV19 | ASREGNTDTQY
TRBV5-6 | ASSEILASGANVLT
TRBV18 | ASSPRPNEKLF
TRBV7-9 | ASSSGLARSYEQY
TRBV6-1 | ASSEWRSVDQPQH
TRBV4-3 | ASSRGASGFLTDTQY
TRBV7-9 | ASSSGTSGGSYEQY
TRBV27 | ASSLGTSGSSYNEQF
TRBV27 | ASSLLGGLNTEAF
TRBV6-1 | ASRGQGSEKLF
TRBV28 | ASSLYGTGGSQPQH
TRBV19 | ASSIVSPSNQPQH
TRBV6-5 | ASSRTYVYEQY
TRBV18 | ASSRTDPDPF
TRBV6-1 | ASSVLWDTQY
TRBV28 | ASSLPQRQF
TRBV5-1 | ASRGLGVRENGEKLF
TRBV6-5 | ASSWRGAGELF
TRBV9 | ASSALAGGADTQY
TRBV4-2 | ASSQVGGQGRETQY
TRBV5-5 | ASSYTPGVEAF
TRBV9 | ASSVLAGGTEQY
TRBV18 | ASSPWDRETYEQY
TRBV6-6 | ASSYSGTGGKTQY
TRBV7-2 | ASSYTGGRVTEAF
TRBV7-2 | ASSPLGQTIAKNIQY
TRBV21-1 | ASSFGGGPSEQF
TRBV15 | ATSRDLKGSEQY
TRBV28 | ASKSGRYEQY
TRBV27 | ASSFSGANVLT
TRBV9 | ASSEGVAGGGNIQY
TRBV15 | ATSRGGLGSYNEQF
TRBV5-1 | ASSPMTGEDTEAF
TRBV4-2 | ASSPGGGGEKLF
TRBV7-8 | ASSLVGTGSPNYGYT
TRBV4-1 | ASSFPTGYGLRYGYT
TRBV28 | ASLKGTYGYT
TRBV4-2 | ASSQGLASYNEQF
TRBV7-2 | ASSGLAPRSRELF
TRBV7-9 | ASSVGTGHLTYNEQF
TRBV13 | ASSSRTSLSEQY
TRBV28 | ASSVTGGGIGELF
TRBV11-3 | ASSWGGTSDTQY
TRBV14 | ASSLSGSPSGTQY
TRBV5-1 | ASSFLWPGTDTQY
TRBV7-2 | ASSPGQGGET
TRBV28 | ASSDSEPQH
TRBV28 | ASFGRVKETQY
TRBV7-6 | ASSSGGSYGYT
TRBV27 | ASSLTGPGDAQH
TRBV6-1 | ASSALLAGGPYEQY
TRBV10-3 | AISDYNEQF
TRBV19 | ASSIESGGTGELF
TRBV7-6 | ASSFVAGGGYT